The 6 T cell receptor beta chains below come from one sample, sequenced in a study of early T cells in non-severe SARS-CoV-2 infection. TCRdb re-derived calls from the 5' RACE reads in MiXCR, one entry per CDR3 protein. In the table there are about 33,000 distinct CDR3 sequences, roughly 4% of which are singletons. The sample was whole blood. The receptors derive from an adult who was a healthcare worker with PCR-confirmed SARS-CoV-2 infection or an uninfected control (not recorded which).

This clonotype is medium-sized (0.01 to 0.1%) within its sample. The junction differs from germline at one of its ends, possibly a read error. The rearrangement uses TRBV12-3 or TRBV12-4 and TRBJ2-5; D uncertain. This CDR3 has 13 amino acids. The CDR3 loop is CASSFNRQGTQYF. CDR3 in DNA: TGTGCCAGCAGTTTTAACCGCCAAGGGACCCAGTACTTC.

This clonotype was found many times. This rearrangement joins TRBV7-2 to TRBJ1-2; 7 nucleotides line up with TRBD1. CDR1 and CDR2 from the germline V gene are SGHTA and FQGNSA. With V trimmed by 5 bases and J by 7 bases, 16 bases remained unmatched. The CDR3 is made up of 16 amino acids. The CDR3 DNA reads TGTGCCAGCAGCCCTTACGCCGGGACAGATTCCTCTGGCTACACCTTC. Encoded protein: CASSPYAGTDSSGYTF.

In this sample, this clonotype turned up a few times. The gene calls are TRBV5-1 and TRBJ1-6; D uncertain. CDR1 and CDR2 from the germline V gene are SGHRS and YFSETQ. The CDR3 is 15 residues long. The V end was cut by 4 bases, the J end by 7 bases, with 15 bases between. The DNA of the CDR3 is TGCGCCAGCAGCCTTGGAGGTCCCTTAAATTCACCCCTCCACTTT. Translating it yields CASSLGGPLNSPLHF.

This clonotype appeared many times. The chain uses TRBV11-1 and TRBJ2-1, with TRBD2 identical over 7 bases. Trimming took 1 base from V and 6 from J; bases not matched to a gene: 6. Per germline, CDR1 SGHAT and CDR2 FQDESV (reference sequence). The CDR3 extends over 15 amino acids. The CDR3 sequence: CASSLVGGSVNEQFF. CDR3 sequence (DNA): TGTGCCAGCAGCTTAGTTGGCGGGAGTGTCAATGAGCAGTTCTTC.

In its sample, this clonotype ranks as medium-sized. The DNA for the CDR3 is TGCGCCAGCATGTGTACTAGCGGGAGAGCCCAGAGCTCCTACGAGCAGTACGTC. Its protein is CASMCTSGRAQSSYEQYV. The V gene is TRBV10-1, the J gene TRBJ2-7; TRBD2 agrees at 11 bases. With V trimmed by 7 bases and J by 0 bases, 14 bases remained unmatched. CDR1 and CDR2 (germline): WNHNN, SYGVQD (reference sequence). There are 18 residues in the CDR3.

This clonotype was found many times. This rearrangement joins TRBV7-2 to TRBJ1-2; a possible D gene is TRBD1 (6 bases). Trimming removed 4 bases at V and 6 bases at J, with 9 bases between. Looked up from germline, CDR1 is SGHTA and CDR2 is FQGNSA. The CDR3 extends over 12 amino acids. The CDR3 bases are TGTGCCAGCAGCTCCGACAGGAATGGCTACACCTTC. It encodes CASSSDRNGYTF. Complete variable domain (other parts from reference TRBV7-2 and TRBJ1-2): GAGVSQSPSNKVTEKGKDVELRCDPISGHTALYWYRQSLGQGLEFLIYFQGNSAPDKSGLPSDRFSAERTGGSVSTLTIQRTQQEDSAVYLCASSSDRNGYTFGSGTRLTVV.